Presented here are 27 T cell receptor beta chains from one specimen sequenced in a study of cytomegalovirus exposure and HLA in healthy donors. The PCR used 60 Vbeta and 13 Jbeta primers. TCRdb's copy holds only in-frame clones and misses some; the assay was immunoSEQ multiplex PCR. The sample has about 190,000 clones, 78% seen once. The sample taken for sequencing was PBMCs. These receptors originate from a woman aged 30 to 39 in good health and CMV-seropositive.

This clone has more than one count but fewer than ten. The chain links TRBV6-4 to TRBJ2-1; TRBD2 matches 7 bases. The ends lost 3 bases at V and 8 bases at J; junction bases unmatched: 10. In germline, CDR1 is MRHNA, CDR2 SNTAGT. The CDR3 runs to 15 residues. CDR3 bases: TGTGCCAGCAGTGAATCGGGCGGGAGTGGCGATGAGCAGTTCTTC. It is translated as CASSESGGSGDEQFF.

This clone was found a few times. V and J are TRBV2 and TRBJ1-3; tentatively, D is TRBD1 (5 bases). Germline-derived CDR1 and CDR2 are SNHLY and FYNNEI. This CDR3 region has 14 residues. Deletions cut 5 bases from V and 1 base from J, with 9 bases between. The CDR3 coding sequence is TGTGCCAGCAGTAACTCAGGGTCTGGAAACACCATATATTTT. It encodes CASSNSGSGNTIYF.

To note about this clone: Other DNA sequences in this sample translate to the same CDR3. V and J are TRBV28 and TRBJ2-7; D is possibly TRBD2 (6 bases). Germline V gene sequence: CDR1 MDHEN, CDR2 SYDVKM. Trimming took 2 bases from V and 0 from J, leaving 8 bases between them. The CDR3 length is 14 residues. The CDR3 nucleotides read TGTGCCAGCAGTTTAACCGGGAGCTCCTACGAGCAGTACTTC. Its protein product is CASSLTGSSYEQYF.

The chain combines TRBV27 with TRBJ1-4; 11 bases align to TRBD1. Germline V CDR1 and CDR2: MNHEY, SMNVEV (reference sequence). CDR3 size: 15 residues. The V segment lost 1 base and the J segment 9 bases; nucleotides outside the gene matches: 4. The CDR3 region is CASSLLGQGEQKLFF. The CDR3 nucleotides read TGTGCCAGCAGTTTATTGGGACAGGGGGAACAAAAACTGTTTTTT.

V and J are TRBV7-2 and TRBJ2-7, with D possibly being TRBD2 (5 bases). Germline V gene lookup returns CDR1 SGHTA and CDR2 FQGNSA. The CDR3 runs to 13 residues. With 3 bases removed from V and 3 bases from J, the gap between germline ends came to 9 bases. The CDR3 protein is CASSFELDYEQYF. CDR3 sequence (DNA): TGTGCCAGCAGCTTCGAACTAGACTACGAGCAGTACTTC.

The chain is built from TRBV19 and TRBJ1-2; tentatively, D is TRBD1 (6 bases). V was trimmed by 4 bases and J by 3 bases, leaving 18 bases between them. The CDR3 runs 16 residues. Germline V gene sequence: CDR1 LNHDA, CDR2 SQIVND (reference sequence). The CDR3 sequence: CASSTRDRIPYYGYTF. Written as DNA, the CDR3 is TGTGCCAGTAGTACTAGAGACAGGATTCCTTACTATGGCTACACCTTC.

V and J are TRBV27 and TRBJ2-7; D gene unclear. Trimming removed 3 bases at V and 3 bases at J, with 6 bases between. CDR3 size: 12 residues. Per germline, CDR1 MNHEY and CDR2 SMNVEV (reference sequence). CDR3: CASSFHGYEQYF. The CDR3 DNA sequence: TGTGCCAGCAGTTTTCACGGCTACGAGCAGTACTTC.

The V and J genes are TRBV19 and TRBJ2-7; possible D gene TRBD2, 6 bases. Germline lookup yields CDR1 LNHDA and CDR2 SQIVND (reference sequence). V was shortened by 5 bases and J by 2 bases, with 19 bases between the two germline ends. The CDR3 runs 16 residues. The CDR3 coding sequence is TGTGCCAGTAGTTCCGGGACTCCACAAAACACCTACGAGCAGTACTTC. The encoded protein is CASSSGTPQNTYEQYF. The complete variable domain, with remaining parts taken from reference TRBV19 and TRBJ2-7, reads DGGITQSPKYLFRKEGQNVTLSCEQNLNHDAMYWYRQDPGQGLRLIYYSQIVNDFQKGDIAEGYSVSREKKESFPLTVTSAQKNPTAFYLCASSSGTPQNTYEQYFGPGTRLTVT.

The chain's CDR3 is CASSLSVVDTQYF. The CDR3 region has the DNA TGCGCCAGCAGCTTGTCCGTTGTGGATACGCAGTATTTT. The chain carries TRBV5-1 and TRBJ2-3; the D is unclear. CDR1 is SGHRS, CDR2 YFSETQ, per germline. The CDR3 is made up of 13 amino acids. Trimming removed 1 base from V and 6 bases from J, with 9 bases in between.

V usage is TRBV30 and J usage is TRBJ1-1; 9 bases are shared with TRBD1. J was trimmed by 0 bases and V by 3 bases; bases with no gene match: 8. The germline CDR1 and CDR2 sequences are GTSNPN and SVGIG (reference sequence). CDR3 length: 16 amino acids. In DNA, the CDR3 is TGTGCCTGGAGATCGGGGGACAGGGAAATGAACACTGAAGCTTTCTTT. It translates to CAWRSGDREMNTEAFF.

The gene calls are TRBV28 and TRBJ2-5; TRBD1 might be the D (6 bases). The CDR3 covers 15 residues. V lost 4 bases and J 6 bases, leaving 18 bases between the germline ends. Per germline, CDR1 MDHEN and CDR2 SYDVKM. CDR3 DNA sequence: TGTGCCAGCAGTTCCCTCCAGGGGACGAAGAAGACCCAGTACTTC. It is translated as CASSSLQGTKKTQYF.

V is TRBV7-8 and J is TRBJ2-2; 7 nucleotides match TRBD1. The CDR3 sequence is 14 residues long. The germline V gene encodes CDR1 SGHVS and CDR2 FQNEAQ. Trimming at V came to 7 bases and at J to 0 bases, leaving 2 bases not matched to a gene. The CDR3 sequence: CASKTGSNTGELFF. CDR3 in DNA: TGTGCCAGCAAGACAGGGTCGAACACCGGGGAGCTGTTTTTT.

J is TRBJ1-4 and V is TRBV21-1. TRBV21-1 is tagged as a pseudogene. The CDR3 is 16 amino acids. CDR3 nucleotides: TGTGCCAGCAGCAAAGGGAGGGGAGGGAAGAATGAAAAACTGTTTTTT. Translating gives CASSKGRGGKNEKLFF.

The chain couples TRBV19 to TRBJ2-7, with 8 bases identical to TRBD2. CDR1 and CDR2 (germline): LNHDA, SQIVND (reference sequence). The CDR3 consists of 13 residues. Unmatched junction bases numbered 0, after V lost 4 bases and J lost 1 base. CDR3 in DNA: TGTGCCAGTAGTAAGCGGGAGTCCTACGAGCAGTACTTC. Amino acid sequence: CASSKRESYEQYF.

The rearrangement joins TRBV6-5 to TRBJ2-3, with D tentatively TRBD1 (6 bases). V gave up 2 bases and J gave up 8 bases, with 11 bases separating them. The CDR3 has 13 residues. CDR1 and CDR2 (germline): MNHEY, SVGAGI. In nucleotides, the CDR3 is TGTGCCAGCAGTTACGAGGGCAGGGGTACGCAGTATTTT. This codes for CASSYEGRGTQYF.

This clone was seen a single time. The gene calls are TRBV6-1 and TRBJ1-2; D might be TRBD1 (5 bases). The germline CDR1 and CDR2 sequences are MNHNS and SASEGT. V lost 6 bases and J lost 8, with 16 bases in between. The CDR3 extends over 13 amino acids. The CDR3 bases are TGTGCCAGCAGAGGAGGAGGGGTTCCAGGCTACACCTTC. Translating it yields CASRGGGVPGYTF.

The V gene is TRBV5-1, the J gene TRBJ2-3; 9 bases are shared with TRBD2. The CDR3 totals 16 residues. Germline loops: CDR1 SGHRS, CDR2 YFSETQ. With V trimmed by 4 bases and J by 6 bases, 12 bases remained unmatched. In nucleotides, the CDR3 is TGCGCCAGCAGCACCGGGACTTGCGGGGGGGCGGATACGCAGTATTTT. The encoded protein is CASSTGTCGGADTQYF. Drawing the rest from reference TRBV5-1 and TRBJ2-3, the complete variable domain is KAGVTQTPRYLIKTRGQQVTLSCSPISGHRSVSWYQQTPGQGLQFLFEYFSETQRNKGNFPGRFSGRQFSNSRSEMNVSTLELGDSALYLCASSTGTCGGADTQYFGPGTRLTVL.

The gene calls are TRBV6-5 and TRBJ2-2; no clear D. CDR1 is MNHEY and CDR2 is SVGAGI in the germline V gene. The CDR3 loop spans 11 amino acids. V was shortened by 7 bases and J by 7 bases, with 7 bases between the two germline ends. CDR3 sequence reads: CASIVLGELFF. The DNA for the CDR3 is TGTGCCAGCATCGTCCTCGGGGAGCTGTTTTTT.

The CDR3 is CASSQSGQDSGQPQHF. CDR3 coding DNA: TGTGCCAGCAGCCAATCGGGACAGGATAGTGGTCAGCCCCAGCATTTT. The chain has TRBV4-2 and TRBJ1-5; 8 bases are a match to TRBD1. With 2 bases clipped from V and 6 bases from J, the junction kept 9 bases outside the gene matches. The V gene's germline CDR1 is LGHNA and CDR2 YNFKEQ. The CDR3 totals 16 residues.

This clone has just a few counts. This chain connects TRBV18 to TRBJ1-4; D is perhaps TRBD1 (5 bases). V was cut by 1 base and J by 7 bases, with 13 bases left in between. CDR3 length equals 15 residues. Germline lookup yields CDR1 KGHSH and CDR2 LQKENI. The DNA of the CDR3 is TGTGCCAGCTCACCACAGGGCCTCCAGGGTGAAAAACTGTTTTTT. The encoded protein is CASSPQGLQGEKLFF. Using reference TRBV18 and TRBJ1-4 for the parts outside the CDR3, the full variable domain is NAGVMQNPRHLVRRRGQEARLRCSPMKGHSHVYWYRQLPEEGLKFMVYLQKENIIDESGMPKERFSAEFPKEGPSILRIQQVVRGDSAAYFCASSPQGLQGEKLFFGSGTQLSVL.

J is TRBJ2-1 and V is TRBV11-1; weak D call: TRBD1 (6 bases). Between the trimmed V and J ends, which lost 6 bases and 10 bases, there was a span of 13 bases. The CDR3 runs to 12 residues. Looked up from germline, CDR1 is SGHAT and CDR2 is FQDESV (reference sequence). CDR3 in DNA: TGTGCCAGCAGTTTACAGGGTGGCGAGCAGTTCTTC. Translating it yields CASSLQGGEQFF.

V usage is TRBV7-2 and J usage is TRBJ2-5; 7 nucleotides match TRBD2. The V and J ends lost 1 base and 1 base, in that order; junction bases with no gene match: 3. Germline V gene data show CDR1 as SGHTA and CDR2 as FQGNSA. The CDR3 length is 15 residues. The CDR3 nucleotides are TGTGCCAGCAGCTTAGGGCTAGCGGCCCAAGAGACCCAGTACTTC. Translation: CASSLGLAAQETQYF. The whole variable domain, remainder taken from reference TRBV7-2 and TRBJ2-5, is GAGVSQSPSNKVTEKGKDVELRCDPISGHTALYWYRQSLGQGLEFLIYFQGNSAPDKSGLPSDRFSAERTGGSVSTLTIQRTQQEDSAVYLCASSLGLAAQETQYFGPGTRLLVL.

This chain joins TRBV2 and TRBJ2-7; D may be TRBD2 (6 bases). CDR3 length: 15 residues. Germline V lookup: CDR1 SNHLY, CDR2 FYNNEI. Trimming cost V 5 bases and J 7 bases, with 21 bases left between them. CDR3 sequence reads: CASSPRGTPSREQYF. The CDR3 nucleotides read TGTGCCAGCAGTCCTCGAGGGACTCCCTCCAGGGAGCAGTACTTC.

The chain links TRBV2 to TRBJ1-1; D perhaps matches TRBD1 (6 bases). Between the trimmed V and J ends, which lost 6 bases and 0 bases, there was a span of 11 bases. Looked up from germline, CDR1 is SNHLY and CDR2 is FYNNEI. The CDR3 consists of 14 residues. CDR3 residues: CASRKRGLNTEAFF. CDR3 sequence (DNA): TGTGCCAGCAGGAAAAGGGGGTTGAACACTGAAGCTTTCTTT.

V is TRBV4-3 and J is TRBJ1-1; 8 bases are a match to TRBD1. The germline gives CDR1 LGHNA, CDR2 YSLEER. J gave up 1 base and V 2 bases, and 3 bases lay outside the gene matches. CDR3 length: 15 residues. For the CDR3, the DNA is TGCGCCAGCAGCCAATCGGACAGGGCGAACACTGAAGCTTTCTTT. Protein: CASSQSDRANTEAFF.

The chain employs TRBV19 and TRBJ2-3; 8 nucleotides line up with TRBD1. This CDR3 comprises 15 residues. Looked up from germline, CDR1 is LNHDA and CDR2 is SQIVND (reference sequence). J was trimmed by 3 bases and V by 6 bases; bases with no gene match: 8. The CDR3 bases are TGTGCCAGTAGGGACTGGACAGGGCTGACAGATACGCAGTATTTT. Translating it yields CASRDWTGLTDTQYF.

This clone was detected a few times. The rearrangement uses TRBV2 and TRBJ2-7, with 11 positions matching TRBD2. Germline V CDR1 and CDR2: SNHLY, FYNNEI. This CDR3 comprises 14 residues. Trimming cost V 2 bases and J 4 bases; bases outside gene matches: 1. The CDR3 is CASSELAGGYEQYF. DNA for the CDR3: TGTGCCAGCAGTGAATTAGCGGGAGGGTACGAGCAGTACTTC.